A single T cell receptor beta chain is shown here with its context. Other DNA sequences in this specimen translate into the identical CDR3. Central memory, naive, regulatory and stem cell-like memory CD4+ cells were sorted by CD45RO/CCR7/CD25/CD127/CD95/CD27. This entry comes from a study of beta chain features in type 1 diabetes. Study-wide context: Across all samples, approximately 110,000,000 sorted cells were examined.

The sequenced template was cDNA made from the entire isolated RNA. Method: immunoSEQ multiplex PCR; TCRdb's copy keeps in-frame clones and lacks some. The table shows more than 350,000 clones, with approximately 10% occurring only once. The origin of this receptor is a woman between 18 and 30 years old in good health. Material for sequencing was naive CD4+ T cells from blood.

The CDR3 here is CASSLVGTGANVLTF. CDR3 nucleotide sequence: TGTGCCAGCAGTTTGGTAGGGACTGGGGCCAACGTCCTGACTTTC. The chain employs TRBV27 and TRBJ2-6; D gene ambiguous. V was clipped by 3 bases and J by 2 bases, with 8 bases between them. The germline gives CDR1 MNHEY, CDR2 SMNVEV (reference sequence). The CDR3 runs to 15 residues.